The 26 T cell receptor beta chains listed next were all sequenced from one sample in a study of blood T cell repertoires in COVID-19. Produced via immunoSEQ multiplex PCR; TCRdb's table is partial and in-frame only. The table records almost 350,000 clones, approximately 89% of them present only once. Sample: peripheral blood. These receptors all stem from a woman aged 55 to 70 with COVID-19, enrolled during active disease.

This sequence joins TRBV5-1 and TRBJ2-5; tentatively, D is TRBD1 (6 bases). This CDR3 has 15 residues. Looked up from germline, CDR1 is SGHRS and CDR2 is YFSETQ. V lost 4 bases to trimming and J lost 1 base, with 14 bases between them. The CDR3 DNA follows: TGCGCCAGCAGCCCGAAAACAGGGCCCCAAGAGACCCAGTACTTC. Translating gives CASSPKTGPQETQYF.

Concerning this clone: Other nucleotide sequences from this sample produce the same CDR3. CDR3 coding DNA: TGCGCCAGCAGCTTGGAGAGAGCTAACTATGGCTACACCTTC. Translation: CASSLERANYGYTF. The V call is TRBV5-1, the J call TRBJ1-2, with D unclear. CDR1 is SGHRS, CDR2 YFSETQ, per germline. Trimming shortened V by 0 bases and J by 0 bases, and 6 bases separated the two germline ends. The CDR3 contains 14 residues.

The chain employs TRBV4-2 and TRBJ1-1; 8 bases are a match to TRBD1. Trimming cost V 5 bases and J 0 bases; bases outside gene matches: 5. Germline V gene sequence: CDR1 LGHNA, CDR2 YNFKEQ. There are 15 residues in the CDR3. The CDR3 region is CASSFHRGMNTEAFF. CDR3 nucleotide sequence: TGTGCCAGCAGCTTTCACAGGGGGATGAACACTGAAGCTTTCTTT.

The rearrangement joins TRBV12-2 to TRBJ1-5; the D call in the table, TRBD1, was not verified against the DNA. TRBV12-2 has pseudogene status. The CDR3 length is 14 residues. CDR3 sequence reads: CASRVTTPNQPQHF. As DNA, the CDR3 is TGTGCAAGTCGGGTGACAACACCCAATCAGCCCCAGCATTTT.

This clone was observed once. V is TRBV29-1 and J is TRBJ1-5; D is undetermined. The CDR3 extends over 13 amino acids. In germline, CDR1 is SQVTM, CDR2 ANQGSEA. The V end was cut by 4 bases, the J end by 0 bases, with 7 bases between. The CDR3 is CSVGRDSNQPQHF. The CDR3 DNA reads TGCAGCGTTGGGAGGGATAGCAATCAGCCCCAGCATTTT.

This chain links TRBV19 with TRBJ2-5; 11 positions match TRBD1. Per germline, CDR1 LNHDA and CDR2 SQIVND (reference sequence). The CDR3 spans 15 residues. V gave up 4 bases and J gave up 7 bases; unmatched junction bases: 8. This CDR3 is CASSTGTGGRGTQYF. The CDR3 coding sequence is TGTGCCAGTAGTACCGGGACAGGGGGTAGAGGGACCCAGTACTTC.

For the CDR3, the DNA is TGTGCCAGCAACGAATCCGGGGGGACCCACAATGAGCAGTTCTTC. It codes for CASNESGGTHNEQFF. This chain uses TRBV28 with TRBJ2-1; 7 nucleotides agree with TRBD2. V gave up 7 bases and J gave up 5 bases; unmatched junction bases: 11. The CDR3 runs to 15 residues. Germline V lookup: CDR1 MDHEN, CDR2 SYDVKM.

CDR3 nucleotides: TGTGCCAGTAGTATTTCAACGGGGGGGGCCCCGAATTTTCAGCCCCAGCATTTT. This translates into CASSISTGGAPNFQPQHF. V gene TRBV19 combines with J gene TRBJ1-5; perhaps TRBD1 as D (6 bases). The germline CDR1 and CDR2 sequences are LNHDA and SQIVND (reference sequence). This CDR3 is 18 amino acids long. V was pared by 3 bases and J by 6 bases, with 24 bases between. The complete variable domain, with remaining parts taken from reference TRBV19 and TRBJ1-5, reads DGGITQSPKYLFRKEGQNVTLSCEQNLNHDAMYWYRQDPGQGLRLIYYSQIVNDFQKGDIAEGYSVSREKKESFPLTVTSAQKNPTAFYLCASSISTGGAPNFQPQHFGDGTRLSIL.

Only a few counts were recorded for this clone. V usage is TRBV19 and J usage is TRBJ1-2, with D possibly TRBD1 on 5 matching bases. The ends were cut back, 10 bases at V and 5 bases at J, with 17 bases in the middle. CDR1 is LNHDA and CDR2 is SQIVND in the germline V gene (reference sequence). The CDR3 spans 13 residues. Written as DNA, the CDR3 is TGTGCCACCCCAGGGCAGAAGGGATATGGCTACACCTTC. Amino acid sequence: CATPGQKGYGYTF.

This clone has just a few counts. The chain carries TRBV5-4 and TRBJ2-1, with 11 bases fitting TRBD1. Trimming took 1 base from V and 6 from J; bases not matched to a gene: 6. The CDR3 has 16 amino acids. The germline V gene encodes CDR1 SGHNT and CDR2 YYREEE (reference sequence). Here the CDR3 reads CASSLPRTGGINEQFF. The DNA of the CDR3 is TGTGCCAGCAGCTTGCCCCGGACAGGGGGCATCAATGAGCAGTTCTTC. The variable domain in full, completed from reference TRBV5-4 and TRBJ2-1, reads ETGVTQSPTHLIKTRGQQVTLRCSSQSGHNTVSWYQQALGQGPQFIFQYYREEENGRGNFPPRFSGLQFPNYSSELNVNALELDDSALYLCASSLPRTGGINEQFFGPGTRLTVL.

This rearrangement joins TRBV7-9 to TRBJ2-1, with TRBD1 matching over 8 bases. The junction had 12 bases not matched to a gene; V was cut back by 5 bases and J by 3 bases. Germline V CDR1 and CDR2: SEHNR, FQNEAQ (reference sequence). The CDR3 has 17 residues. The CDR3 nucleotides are TGTGCCAGCAGCCGTGGCTTTTTAGGACAGGGCTACAATGAGCAGTTCTTC. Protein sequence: CASSRGFLGQGYNEQFF.

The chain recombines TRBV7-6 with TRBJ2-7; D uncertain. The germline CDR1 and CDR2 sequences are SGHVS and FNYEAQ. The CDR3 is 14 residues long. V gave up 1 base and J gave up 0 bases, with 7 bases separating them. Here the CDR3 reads CASSLGGGSYEQYF. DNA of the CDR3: TGTGCCAGCAGCTTAGGCGGCGGCTCCTACGAGCAGTACTTC.

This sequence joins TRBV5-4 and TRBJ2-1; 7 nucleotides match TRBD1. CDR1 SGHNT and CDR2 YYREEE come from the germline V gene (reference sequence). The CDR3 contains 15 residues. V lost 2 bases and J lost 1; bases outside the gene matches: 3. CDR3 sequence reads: CASSFSRGSYNEQFF. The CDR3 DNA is TGTGCCAGCAGCTTTTCCAGGGGGTCCTACAATGAGCAGTTCTTC.

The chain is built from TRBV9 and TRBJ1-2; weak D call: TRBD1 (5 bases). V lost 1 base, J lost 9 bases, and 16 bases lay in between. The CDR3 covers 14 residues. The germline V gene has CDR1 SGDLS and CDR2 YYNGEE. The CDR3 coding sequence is TGTGCCAGCAGCGTACGTGGGGGGACCCCGCGCTACACCTTC. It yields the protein CASSVRGGTPRYTF. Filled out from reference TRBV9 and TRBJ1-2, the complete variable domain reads DSGVTQTPKHLITATGQRVTLRCSPRSGDLSVYWYQQSLDQGLQFLIQYYNGEERAKGNILERFSAQQFPDLHSELNLSSLELGDSALYFCASSVRGGTPRYTFGSGTRLTVV.

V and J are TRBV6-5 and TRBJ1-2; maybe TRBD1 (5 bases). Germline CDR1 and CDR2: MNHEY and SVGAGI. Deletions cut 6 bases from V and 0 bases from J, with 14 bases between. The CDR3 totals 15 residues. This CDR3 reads CASRDFGGTNYGYTF. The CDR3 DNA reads TGTGCCAGCAGGGATTTTGGGGGGACTAACTATGGCTACACCTTC.

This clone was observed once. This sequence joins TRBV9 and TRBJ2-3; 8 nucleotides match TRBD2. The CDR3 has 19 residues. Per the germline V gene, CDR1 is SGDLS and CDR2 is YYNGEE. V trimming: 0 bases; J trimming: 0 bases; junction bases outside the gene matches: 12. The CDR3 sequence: CASSVALSGGLLSTDTQYF. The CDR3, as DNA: TGTGCCAGCAGCGTAGCTCTGAGCGGGGGACTGCTAAGCACAGATACGCAGTATTTT.

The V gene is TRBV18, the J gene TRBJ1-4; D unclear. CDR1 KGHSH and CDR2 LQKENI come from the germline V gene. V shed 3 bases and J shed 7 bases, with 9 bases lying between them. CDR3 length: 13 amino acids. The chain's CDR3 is CASSPYGSEKLFF. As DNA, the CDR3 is TGTGCCAGCTCACCGTATGGGAGTGAAAAACTGTTTTTT.

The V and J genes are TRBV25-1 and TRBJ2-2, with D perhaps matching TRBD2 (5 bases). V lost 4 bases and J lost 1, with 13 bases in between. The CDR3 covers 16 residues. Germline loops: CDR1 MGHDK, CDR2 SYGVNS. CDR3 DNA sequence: TGTGCCAGCAGTGGGGCGGACGGGGAGAACACCGGGGAGCTGTTTTTT. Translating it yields CASSGADGENTGELFF.

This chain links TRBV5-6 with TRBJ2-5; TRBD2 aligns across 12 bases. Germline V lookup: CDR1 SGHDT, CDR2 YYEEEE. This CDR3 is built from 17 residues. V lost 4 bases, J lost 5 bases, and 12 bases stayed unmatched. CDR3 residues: CASSPRGLAGSRETQYF. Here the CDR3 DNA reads TGTGCCAGCAGCCCAAGAGGACTAGCGGGGAGTCGGGAGACCCAGTACTTC.

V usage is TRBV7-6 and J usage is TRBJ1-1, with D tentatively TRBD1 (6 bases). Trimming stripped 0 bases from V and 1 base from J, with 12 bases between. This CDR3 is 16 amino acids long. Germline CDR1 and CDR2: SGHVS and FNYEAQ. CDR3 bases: TGTGCCAGCAGCTTAGCGCCCAGGACAGCGAACACTGAAGCTTTCTTT. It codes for CASSLAPRTANTEAFF.

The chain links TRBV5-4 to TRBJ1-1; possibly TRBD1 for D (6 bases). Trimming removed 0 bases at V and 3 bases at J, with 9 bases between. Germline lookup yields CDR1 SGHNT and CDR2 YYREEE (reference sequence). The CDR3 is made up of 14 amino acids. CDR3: CASSLGGPDTEAFF. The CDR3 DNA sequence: TGTGCCAGCAGCTTGGGGGGGCCTGACACTGAAGCTTTCTTT.

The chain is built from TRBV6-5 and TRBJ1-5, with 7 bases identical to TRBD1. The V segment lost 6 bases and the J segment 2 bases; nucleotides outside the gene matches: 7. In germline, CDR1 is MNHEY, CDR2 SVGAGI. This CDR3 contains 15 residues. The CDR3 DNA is TGTGCCAGCAGCCTAGGGGGCCCTGGCAATCAGCCCCAGCATTTT. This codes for CASSLGGPGNQPQHF.

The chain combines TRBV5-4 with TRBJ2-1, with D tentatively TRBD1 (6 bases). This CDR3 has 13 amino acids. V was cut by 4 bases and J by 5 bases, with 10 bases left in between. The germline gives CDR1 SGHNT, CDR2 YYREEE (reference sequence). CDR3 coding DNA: TGTGCCAGCAGCCCAGGGGCGAACAATGAGCAGTTCTTC. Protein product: CASSPGANNEQFF. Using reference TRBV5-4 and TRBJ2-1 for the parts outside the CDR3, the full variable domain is ETGVTQSPTHLIKTRGQQVTLRCSSQSGHNTVSWYQQALGQGPQFIFQYYREEENGRGNFPPRFSGLQFPNYSSELNVNALELDDSALYLCASSPGANNEQFFGPGTRLTVL.

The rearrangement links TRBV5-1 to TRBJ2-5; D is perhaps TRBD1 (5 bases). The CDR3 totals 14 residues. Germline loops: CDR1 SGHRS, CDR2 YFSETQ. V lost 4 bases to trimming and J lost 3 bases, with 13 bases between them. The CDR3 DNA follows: TGCGCCAGCAGCGCCGACAGATTCGAAGAGACCCAGTACTTC. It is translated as CASSADRFEETQYF.

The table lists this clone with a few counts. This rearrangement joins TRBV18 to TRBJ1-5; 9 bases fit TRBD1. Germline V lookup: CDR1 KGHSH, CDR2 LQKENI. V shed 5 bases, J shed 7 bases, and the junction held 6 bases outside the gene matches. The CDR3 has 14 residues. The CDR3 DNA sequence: TGTGCCAGCTCAGCCGGGACAGGGAAACAGCCCCAGCATTTT. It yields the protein CASSAGTGKQPQHF.

CDR3 nucleotides: TGTGCCAGCAGTGAGAGGGTGAGAGAGCAGTACTTC. Protein product: CASSERVREQYF. This rearrangement joins TRBV2 to TRBJ2-7; D perhaps matches TRBD2 (5 bases). Deletions cut 3 bases from V and 7 bases from J, with 10 bases between. The CDR3 is 12 amino acids. Germline values: CDR1 SNHLY, CDR2 FYNNEI.